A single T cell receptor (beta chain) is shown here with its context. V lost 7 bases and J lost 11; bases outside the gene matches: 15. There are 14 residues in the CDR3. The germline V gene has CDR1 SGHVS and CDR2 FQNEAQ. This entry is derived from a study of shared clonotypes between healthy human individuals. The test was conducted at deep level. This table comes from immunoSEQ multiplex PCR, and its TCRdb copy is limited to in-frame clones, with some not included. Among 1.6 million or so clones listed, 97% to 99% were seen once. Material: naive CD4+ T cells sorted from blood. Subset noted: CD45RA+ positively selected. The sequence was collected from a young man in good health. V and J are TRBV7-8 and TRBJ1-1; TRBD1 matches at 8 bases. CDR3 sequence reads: CASIRQNRGSQAFF. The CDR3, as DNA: TGTGCCAGCATTCGACAAAACAGGGGGAGTCAGGCTTTCTTT.